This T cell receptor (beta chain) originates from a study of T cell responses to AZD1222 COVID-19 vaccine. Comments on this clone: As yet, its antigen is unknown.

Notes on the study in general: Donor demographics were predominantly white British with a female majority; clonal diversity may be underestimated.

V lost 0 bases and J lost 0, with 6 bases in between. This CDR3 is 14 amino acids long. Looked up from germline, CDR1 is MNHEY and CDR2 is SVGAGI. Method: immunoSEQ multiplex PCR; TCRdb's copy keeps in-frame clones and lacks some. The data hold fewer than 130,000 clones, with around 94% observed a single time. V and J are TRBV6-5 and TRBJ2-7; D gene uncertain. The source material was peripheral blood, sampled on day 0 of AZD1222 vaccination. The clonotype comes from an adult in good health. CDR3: CASSYSGDSYEQYF. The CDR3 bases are TGTGCCAGCAGTTACTCGGGCGACTCCTACGAGCAGTACTTC.